This T cell receptor (beta chain) appears in the sequencing data of a study of identical twins (dated by TCRdb to about 2016). The study in broad terms: The study deep-sequenced TCR alpha and beta repertoires from monozygotic twins, unrelated adults of various ages and cord blood to test whether fetal clonotypes persist. To rule out contamination, the twin experiments were replicated at different times with different library preparation protocols. What the research found in general, with its limitations: Fewer insertions were carried by abundant cord blood beta clonotypes, a similar but weaker trend appeared in young adult naive repertoires, and no such trend appeared in memory repertoires. In monozygotic twins, recombination models systematically underestimated out-of-frame TCR alpha sharing, but the models matched the sharing seen between unrelated individuals. Out-of-frame TCR alpha sequences shared between twins showed an excess of low generation-probability sequences compared with coincidental sharing between unrelated individuals. The excess sharing between twins in beta out-of-frame sequences was weaker because fewer shared sequences reduced the signal-to-noise ratio. Conclusions relied on cross-sectional statistical analysis, since the same donors could not be followed over many years. Invariant T cells such as MAIT and iNKT could partly confound zero-insertion analyses, though diverse VJ usage argued against this for most clonotypes.

Sequences LGHNA (CDR1) and YSLEER (CDR2) are obtained from the germline V gene. The junction shows trimming of 1 base on V and 8 bases on J, plus 12 bases between the germline ends. The cysteine opens and the phenylalanine closes a CDR3 of 13 amino acids. Only the CDR3 DNA stays, 39 bases, in frame from base 1. The library was produced with 5' RACE. The run used an Illumina HiSeq 2000. A universal primer binding site was introduced by template switching, and a unique molecular identifier was present in the final cDNA, enabling accurate counting of TCR cDNA molecules. Specific primers in the conserved constant-segment region were used to synthesize first-strand cDNA for TCR alpha and beta chains. Each cDNA library was double barcoded, with a SMART-Mk sample barcode plus Illumina barcodes, to control for contamination. Two successive PCR steps introduced TruSeq adapter sequences along with Illumina sample barcodes. The Illumina HiSeq platform was used with custom primers to sequence TCR alpha and beta cDNA libraries. The source study handled its data this way. MiGEC was used to process raw reads and extract unique molecular identifiers, and MiXCR was used to find CDR3 positions. Recombination models were inferred per individual with the repgenHMM and IGoR tools using an EM algorithm. The tcR package in R was used for shared clonotype analysis, with sharing normalized by the product of cloneset sizes. To study raw recombination free of thymic and clonal selection effects, out-of-frame nonproductive sequences were analyzed. The public sequencing data were trimmed at Q25 with fastp and processed into clonotypes with MiXCR by TCRdb, which kept only in-frame beta chains. Rows with a matching CDR3 protein are joined into one entry that keeps the most common DNA and genes. These V and J calls rely on TCRdb rather than the paper's analysis. Counted in this sample were 400,000 to 650,000 distinct CDR3 sequences; 22% of them appeared once. About 0.91% of the sample rests with the top ten.

Every donor in the study was a healthy Caucasian. Three pairs of female monozygotic twins, all aged 18 to 29 years, were included in the twin cohort. Positive isolation kits from Invitrogen were used to isolate the CD4+ and CD8+ T cell populations. On this clonotype: Its cognate antigen has yet to be identified. No base quality values were provided; no much bigger clone lies one nucleotide off.

Another study also made use of these data, one on T cells expressing NK-cell markers. The second paper further reports: Three sorted T-cell subsets (CD3+CD56+NKG2C+, CD3+CD56+NKG2C- and CD3+CD56-NKG2C+) from several donors had their TCR beta-chain repertoires profiled. Of the eight sequenced donors, seven were found to be HCMV-seropositive and one was found to be HCMV-seronegative. In several experiments an anti-gammadeltaTCR antibody was added to restrict sorting to alphabetaTCR-expressing T cells. In over 5 donors, the dominant CD3+CD56+NKG2C+ clonotypes were among the top 10 CD8+ clonotypes and accounted for roughly 1.0-7.0% of CD8+ T cells. Those dominant clonotypes were again the most abundant among CD3+CD56-NKG2C+ cells in four donors, at about 28.3-65%. Whether the expanded NKG2C-expressing T cell clones were specific for HCMV antigens remained unclear. The eight sequenced donors were randomly selected healthy volunteers, three men and five women. A commercial ELISA kit detecting HCMV-specific IgG in serum was used to determine HCMV serostatus. MIGEC was used to demultiplex reads and group reads by UMI, and MiTCR was used to assemble and quantify clonotypes. To exclude erroneous sequences, only TCR cDNA sequences supported by at least two reads were retained. Downstream repertoire analysis used the tcR package, and clonotypes were matched across fractions by CDR3 nucleotide sequence plus V segment. Antigen specificity was annotated against VDJdb with VDJmatch, allowing one amino acid substitution in CDR3.

The V gene is TRBV4-3 and the J gene is TRBJ2-7; tentative D gene TRBD1, with 5 bases matching. This TCR was sampled from a young woman in good health. Sequenced input: CD4+ T cells sorted from blood. The DNA is TGCGCCAGCAGCCAAGGGACACTTTACCAGCAGTACTTC. It translates to CASSQGTLYQQYF.